This T cell receptor (beta chain) was documented in a study of blood T cell repertoires in COVID-19. The wider study: The United States, Italy and Spain provided the acute and convalescent COVID-19 samples. Sources were T cells, B-cell-depleted T cells, or PBMCs; the material itself was cDNA or gDNA.

Germline assignment: CDR1 SGHTA and CDR2 FQGNSA. The V gene end was trimmed by 6 bases and the J gene end by 3 bases; junction bases not matched to a gene: 8. This CDR3 is built from 15 residues. The authors' processing: Reference gene primers were amplified, and this amplification served to estimate nucleated cell counts. Method: immunoSEQ multiplex PCR; TCRdb's copy keeps in-frame clones and lacks some. The DNA was the basis for D and trimming; V, J and clone size are from that table. The sample has about 59,000 clones; 80% are singletons. The chain employs TRBV7-2 and TRBJ2-1; TRBD1 aligns across 7 bases. Sequenced material: peripheral blood. The TCR sequence derives from a man in his sixties with acute or convalescent COVID-19. The CDR3 region has the DNA TGTGCCAGCAGGGTCACCGGGACAGACTACAATGAGCAGTTCTTC. Its protein product is CASRVTGTDYNEQFF. Together with reference TRBV7-2 and TRBJ2-1, the CDR3 gives the full variable domain: GAGVSQSPSNKVTEKGKDVELRCDPISGHTALYWYRQSLGQGLEFLIYFQGNSAPDKSGLPSDRFSAERTGGSVSTLTIQRTQQEDSAVYLCASRVTGTDYNEQFFGPGTRLTVL.